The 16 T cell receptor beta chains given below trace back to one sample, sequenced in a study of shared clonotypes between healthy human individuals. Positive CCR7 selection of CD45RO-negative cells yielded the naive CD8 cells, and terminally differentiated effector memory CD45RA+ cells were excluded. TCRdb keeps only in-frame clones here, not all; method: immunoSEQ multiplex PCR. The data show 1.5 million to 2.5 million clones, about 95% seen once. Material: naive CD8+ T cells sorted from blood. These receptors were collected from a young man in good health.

CDR3 loop: CASSLAIGSYNEQFF. The CDR3 coding sequence is TGTGCCAGCAGCTTAGCGATTGGCTCCTACAATGAGCAGTTCTTC. J is TRBJ2-1 and V is TRBV7-9; D is unclear. The CDR3 length is 15 residues. From germline, CDR1 is SEHNR and CDR2 FQNEAQ (reference sequence). V was pared by 0 bases and J by 0 bases, with 6 bases between.

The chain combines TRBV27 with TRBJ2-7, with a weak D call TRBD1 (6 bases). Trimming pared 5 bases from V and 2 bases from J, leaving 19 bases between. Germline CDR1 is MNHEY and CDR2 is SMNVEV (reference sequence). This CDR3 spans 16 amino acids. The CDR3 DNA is TGTGCCAGCAGTGCATCCACCGGGACACTAGCCTACGAGCAGTACTTC. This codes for CASSASTGTLAYEQYF.

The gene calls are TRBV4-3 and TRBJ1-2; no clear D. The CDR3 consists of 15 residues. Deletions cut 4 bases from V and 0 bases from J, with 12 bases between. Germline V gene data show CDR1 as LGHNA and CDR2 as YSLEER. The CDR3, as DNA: TGCGCCAGCAGCCGCAACACCGGAGCTAACTATGGCTACACCTTC. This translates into CASSRNTGANYGYTF.

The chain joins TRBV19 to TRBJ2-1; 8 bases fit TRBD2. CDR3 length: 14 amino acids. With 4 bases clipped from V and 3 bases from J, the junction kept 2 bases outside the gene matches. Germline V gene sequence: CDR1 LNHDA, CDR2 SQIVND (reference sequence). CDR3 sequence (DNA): TGTGCCAGTAGTAAGCGGGAGTACTACAATGAGCAGTTCTTC. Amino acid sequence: CASSKREYYNEQFF.

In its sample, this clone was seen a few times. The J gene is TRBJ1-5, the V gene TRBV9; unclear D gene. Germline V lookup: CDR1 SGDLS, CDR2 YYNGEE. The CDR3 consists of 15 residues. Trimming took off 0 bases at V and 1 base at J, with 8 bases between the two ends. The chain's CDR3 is CASSVDGWSNQPQHF. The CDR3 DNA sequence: TGTGCCAGCAGCGTAGACGGGTGGAGCAATCAGCCCCAGCATTTT. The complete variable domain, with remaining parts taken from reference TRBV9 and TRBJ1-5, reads DSGVTQTPKHLITATGQRVTLRCSPRSGDLSVYWYQQSLDQGLQFLIQYYNGEERAKGNILERFSAQQFPDLHSELNLSSLELGDSALYFCASSVDGWSNQPQHFGDGTRLSIL.

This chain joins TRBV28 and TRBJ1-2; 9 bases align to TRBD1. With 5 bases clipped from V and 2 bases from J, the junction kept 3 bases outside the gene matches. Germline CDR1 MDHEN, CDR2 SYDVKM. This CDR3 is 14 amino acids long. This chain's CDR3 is CASSQQGANYGYTF. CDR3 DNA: TGTGCCAGCAGTCAACAGGGGGCAAACTATGGCTACACCTTC.

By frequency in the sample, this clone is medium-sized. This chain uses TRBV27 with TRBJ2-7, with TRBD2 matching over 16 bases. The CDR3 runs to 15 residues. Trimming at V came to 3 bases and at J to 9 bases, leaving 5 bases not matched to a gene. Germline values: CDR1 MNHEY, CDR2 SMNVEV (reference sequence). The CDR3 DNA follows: TGTGCCAGCAGTTTTGGGGGACTAGCGGGAGGGGTGCAGTACTTC. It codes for CASSFGGLAGGVQYF.

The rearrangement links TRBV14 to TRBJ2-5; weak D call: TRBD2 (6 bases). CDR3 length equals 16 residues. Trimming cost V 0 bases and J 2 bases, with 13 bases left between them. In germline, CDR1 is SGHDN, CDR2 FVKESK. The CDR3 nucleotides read TGTGCCAGCAGCCAAGATCATAGACTAGGACAAGAGACCCAGTACTTC. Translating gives CASSQDHRLGQETQYF.

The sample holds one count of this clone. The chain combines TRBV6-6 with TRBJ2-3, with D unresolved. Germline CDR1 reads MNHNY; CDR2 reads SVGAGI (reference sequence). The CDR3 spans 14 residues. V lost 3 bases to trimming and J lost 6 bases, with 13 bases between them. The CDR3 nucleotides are TGTGCCAGCAGTTATGGGCAGGTTGGTGATACGCAGTATTTT. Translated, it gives CASSYGQVGDTQYF.

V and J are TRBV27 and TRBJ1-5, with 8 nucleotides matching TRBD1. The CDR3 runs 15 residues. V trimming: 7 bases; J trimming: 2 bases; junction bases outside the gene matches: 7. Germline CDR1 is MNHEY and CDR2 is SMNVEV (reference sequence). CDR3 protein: CASKIQGAGNQPQHF. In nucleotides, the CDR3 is TGTGCCAGCAAAATCCAGGGGGCGGGCAATCAGCCCCAGCATTTT.

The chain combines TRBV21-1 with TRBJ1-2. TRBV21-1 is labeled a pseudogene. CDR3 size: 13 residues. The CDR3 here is CASSKEGSYGYTF. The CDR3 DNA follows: TGTGCCAGCAGCAAAGAAGGGTCATATGGCTACACCTTC.

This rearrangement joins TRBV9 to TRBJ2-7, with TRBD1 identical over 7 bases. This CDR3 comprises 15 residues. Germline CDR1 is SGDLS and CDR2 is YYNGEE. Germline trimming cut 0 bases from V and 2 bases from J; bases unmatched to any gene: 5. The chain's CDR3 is CASSVAGTAAYEQYF. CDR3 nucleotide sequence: TGTGCCAGCAGCGTAGCCGGGACAGCGGCCTACGAGCAGTACTTC.

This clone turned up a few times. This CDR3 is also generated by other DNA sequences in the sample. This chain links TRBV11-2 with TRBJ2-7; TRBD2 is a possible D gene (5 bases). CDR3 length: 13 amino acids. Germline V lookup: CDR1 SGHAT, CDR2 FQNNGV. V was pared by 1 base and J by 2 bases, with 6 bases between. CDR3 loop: CASSLVGAYEQYF. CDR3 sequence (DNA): TGTGCCAGCAGCTTAGTCGGGGCCTACGAGCAGTACTTC.

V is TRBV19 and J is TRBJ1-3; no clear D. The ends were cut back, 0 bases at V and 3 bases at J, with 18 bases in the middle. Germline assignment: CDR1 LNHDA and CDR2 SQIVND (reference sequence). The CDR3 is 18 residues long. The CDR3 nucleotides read TGTGCCAGTAGTATAGATGAGGCAGAACCATGGTATGGAAACACCATATATTTT. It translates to CASSIDEAEPWYGNTIYF.

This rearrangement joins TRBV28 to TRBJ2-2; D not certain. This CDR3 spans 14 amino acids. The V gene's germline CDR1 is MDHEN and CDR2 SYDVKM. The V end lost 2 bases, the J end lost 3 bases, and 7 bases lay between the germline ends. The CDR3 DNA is TGTGCCAGCAGTTTACGGCAGCACACCGGGGAGCTGTTTTTT. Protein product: CASSLRQHTGELFF. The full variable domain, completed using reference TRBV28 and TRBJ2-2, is DVKVTQSSRYLVKRTGEKVFLECVQDMDHENMFWYRQDPGLGLRLIYFSYDVKMKEKGDIPEGYSVSREKKERFSLILESASTNQTSMYLCASSLRQHTGELFFGEGSRLTVL.

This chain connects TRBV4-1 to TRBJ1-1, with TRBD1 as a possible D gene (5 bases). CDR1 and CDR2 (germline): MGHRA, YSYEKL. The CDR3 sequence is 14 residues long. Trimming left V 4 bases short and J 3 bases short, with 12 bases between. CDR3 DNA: TGCGCCAGCAGCCGAGGGGTCTGGGACACTGAAGCTTTCTTT. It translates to CASSRGVWDTEAFF.